Following are 21 T cell receptor beta chains from one sample sequenced in a study of blood T cells in healthy people across ages. A second about 6 to 12 cycle PCR used barcoded and J-beta primers. TCRdb independently ran MiXCR on the 5' RACE reads; one entry per CDR3 protein. The data show about 1.1 million distinct CDR3 sequences, around two fifths seen once. Input material: blood. Every receptor here comes from a man between 18 and 35 years old in good health.

This clonotype was observed many times. The rearrangement links TRBV9 to TRBJ2-7, with 7 bases identical to TRBD1. The V segment lost 4 bases and the J segment 1 base; nucleotides outside the gene matches: 5. Germline assignment: CDR1 SGDLS and CDR2 YYNGEE. The CDR3 is made up of 14 amino acids. As DNA, the CDR3 is TGTGCCAGCAGCCCCCGGGACAGATCCTACGAGCAGTACTTC. The encoded protein is CASSPRDRSYEQYF.

The chain recombines TRBV4-3 with TRBJ2-1; D gene uncertain. The V gene's germline CDR1 is LGHNA and CDR2 YSLEER. The V end was cut by 7 bases, the J end by 2 bases, with 18 bases between. The length of the CDR3 is 16 residues. The CDR3 reads CASTPSFVETYNEQFF. The CDR3 DNA follows: TGCGCCAGCACCCCTTCATTTGTGGAAACCTACAATGAGCAGTTCTTC.

This clonotype was seen a handful of times. The chain uses TRBV5-4 and TRBJ2-7; 8 bases align to TRBD2. The germline V gene has CDR1 SGHNT and CDR2 YYREEE (reference sequence). V lost 0 bases to trimming and J lost 0 bases; unmatched junction nucleotides: 5. The CDR3 contains 16 residues. CDR3 loop: CASSLEFGRGSYEQYF. In DNA form, the CDR3 reads TGTGCCAGCAGCTTGGAATTCGGGAGGGGCTCCTACGAGCAGTACTTC.

The chain employs TRBV6-2 or TRBV6-3 and TRBJ1-1; D is ambiguous. V lost 7 bases, J lost 4 bases, and 13 bases lay in between. CDR1 MNHEY and CDR2 SVGEGT come from the germline V gene. This CDR3 has 13 residues. DNA for the CDR3: TGTGCCAGCACACCGAGGGTCAGCACTGAAGCTTTCTTT. Amino acid sequence: CASTPRVSTEAFF.

The J gene is TRBJ2-3, the V gene TRBV6-5; 11 bases agree with TRBD1. CDR1 is MNHEY and CDR2 is SVGAGI in the germline V gene. V trimming: 5 bases; J trimming: 9 bases; junction bases outside the gene matches: 10. The CDR3 length is 15 residues. The CDR3 nucleotides read TGTGCCAGCAGTGCCCGGGACAGGGGGTTAAGCACGCAGTATTTT. As protein: CASSARDRGLSTQYF.

This clonotype was counted a few times. The chain couples TRBV12-3 or TRBV12-4 to TRBJ1-2; D is possibly TRBD1 (6 bases). The CDR3 contains 14 residues. Trimming took 6 bases from V and 6 from J, leaving 17 bases between them. In nucleotides, the CDR3 is TGTGCCAGCAGCCTCGACAGGACCAGCGATGGCTACACCTTC. Residues: CASSLDRTSDGYTF.

Only one count was recorded for this clonotype. The chain has TRBV20-1 and TRBJ2-1; possibly TRBD2 for D (7 bases). Trimming cost V 5 bases and J 9 bases, with 20 bases left between them. The CDR3 covers 14 residues. CDR1 and CDR2 (germline): DFQATT, SNEGSKA (reference sequence). CDR3 DNA sequence: TGCAGTGCTCCGTTGGGGGGGGGGCGAACTGAGCAGTTCTTC. This translates into CSAPLGGGRTEQFF.

This chain joins TRBV3-1 and TRBJ2-1, with a possible D match to TRBD2 (6 bases). CDR3 length: 14 amino acids. The germline V gene encodes CDR1 LGHDT and CDR2 YNNKEL (reference sequence). Trimming cost V 0 bases and J 7 bases, with 10 bases left between them. The CDR3 bases are TGTGCCAGCAGCCAAGATAGCGCGGGGAATGAGCAGTTCTTC. This sequence encodes CASSQDSAGNEQFF.

The chain uses TRBV4-1 and TRBJ2-7, with D possibly being TRBD1 or TRBD2 (5 bases each). V was shortened by 1 base and J by 3 bases, with 13 bases between the two germline ends. Germline values: CDR1 MGHRA, CDR2 YSYEKL. CDR3 size: 15 residues. The CDR3 sequence: CASSQALGRVYEQYF. The CDR3 DNA reads as TGCGCCAGCAGCCAAGCACTGGGACGGGTCTACGAGCAGTACTTC.

This chain links TRBV20-1 with TRBJ2-1; D not certain. The J call may be mistaken, given a closer DNA end match to TRBJ2-7. The CDR3 runs 14 residues. Germline V gives CDR1 DFQATT, CDR2 SNEGSKA (reference sequence). The DNA of the CDR3 is TGCAGTGGCCGCGACCACCTCTCCTACAATGAGCAGTACTTC. This gives the protein CSGRDHLSYNEQYF.

The CDR3 DNA reads TGTGCCAGCAGTGAAACTATAGCGGATCAAGAGACCCAGTACTTC. Translated: CASSETIADQETQYF. The chain links TRBV6-1 to TRBJ2-5, with D perhaps matching TRBD2 (6 bases). The CDR3 runs 15 residues. V lost 2 bases, J lost 2 bases, and 12 bases lay in between. Germline CDR1 and CDR2: MNHNS and SASEGT.

J is TRBJ2-7 and V is TRBV6-5, with a possible D match to TRBD1 (5 bases). Germline values: CDR1 MNHEY, CDR2 SVGAGI. Trimming stripped 7 bases from V and 0 bases from J, with 19 bases between. The CDR3 contains 16 residues. For the CDR3, the DNA is TGTGCCAGCACGAACTGTTGGACACAGAGCTCCTACGAGCAGTACTTC. Translation: CASTNCWTQSSYEQYF.

The sample holds a few counts of this clonotype. J is TRBJ2-3 and V is TRBV7-9; D may match TRBD1 or TRBD2 (5 bases each). Trimming removed 8 bases at V and 2 bases at J, with 17 bases between. From germline, CDR1 is SEHNR and CDR2 FQNEAQ (reference sequence). This CDR3 is 15 amino acids long. CDR3 coding DNA: TGTGCCAGCCGACCACGGGACCTTTCCACAGATACGCAGTATTTT. As protein: CASRPRDLSTDTQYF. The variable domain in full, completed from reference TRBV7-9 and TRBJ2-3, reads DTGVSQNPRHKITKRGQNVTFRCDPISEHNRLYWYRQTLGQGPEFLTYFQNEAQLEKSRLLSDRFSAERPKGSFSTLEIQRTEQGDSAMYLCASRPRDLSTDTQYFGPGTRLTVL.

The rearrangement joins TRBV12-5 to TRBJ1-5; D unclear. Germline CDR1 is LGHNT and CDR2 is FRNRAP. CDR3 length: 13 amino acids. V was trimmed by 7 bases and J by 7 bases, leaving 14 bases between them. The CDR3 DNA is TGTGCTAGTGCCAGACTCGCGTTCCAGCCCCAGCATTTT. It specifies CASARLAFQPQHF.

The V and J genes are TRBV6-2 or TRBV6-3 and TRBJ2-1; no clear D. Trimming removed 4 bases at V and 10 bases at J, with 8 bases between. The CDR3 sequence is 11 residues long. Germline CDR1 reads MNHEY; CDR2 reads SVGEGT. The CDR3 reads CASSSFYEQFF. The CDR3 DNA sequence: TGTGCCAGCAGTTCCTTCTACGAGCAGTTCTTC.

The chain combines TRBV9 with TRBJ2-3; D remains unclear. Trimming pared 3 bases from V and 6 bases from J, leaving 23 bases between. Germline loops: CDR1 SGDLS, CDR2 YYNGEE. CDR3 size: 17 residues. The CDR3: CASSANQPGYFTDTQYF. The CDR3 DNA sequence: TGTGCCAGCAGCGCTAACCAACCAGGCTACTTCACGGATACGCAGTATTTT.

This clonotype was counted many times. This sequence joins TRBV4-2 and TRBJ1-2; no reliable D call. Trimming took off 0 bases at V and 2 bases at J, with 10 bases between the two ends. The CDR3 sequence is 15 residues long. The germline CDR1 and CDR2 sequences are LGHNA and YNFKEQ. This CDR3 reads CASSQDLGGNYGYTF. CDR3 DNA: TGTGCCAGCAGCCAAGATCTCGGCGGGAACTATGGCTACACCTTC.

The chain carries TRBV7-9 and TRBJ1-5; D is ambiguous. CDR3 size: 14 residues. Between the trimmed V and J ends, which lost 5 bases and 5 bases, there was a span of 13 bases. Per germline, CDR1 SEHNR and CDR2 FQNEAQ (reference sequence). The CDR3 DNA sequence: TGTGCCAGCAGCCTGGCGGGTTTATATCAGCCCCAGCATTTT. Translating it yields CASSLAGLYQPQHF.

The chain is built from TRBV20-1 and TRBJ1-1, with D possibly matching TRBD1 (5 bases). The CDR3 covers 15 residues. V was clipped by 3 bases and J by 3 bases, with 17 bases between them. Germline CDR1 DFQATT, CDR2 SNEGSKA (reference sequence). In DNA, the CDR3 is TGCAGTGCTAGGGGCGGGAGGGAGACAGACACTGAAGCTTTCTTT. It is translated as CSARGGRETDTEAFF.

J is TRBJ2-5 and V is TRBV19; D gene unclear. The DNA end is more similar to TRBJ2-7, so the J call may be wrong. The CDR3 contains 13 residues. Germline loops: CDR1 LNHDA, CDR2 SQIVND (reference sequence). This CDR3 reads CASSRRFFYEQYF. CDR3 nucleotide sequence: TGTGCCAGTAGTAGGCGGTTCTTCTACGAGCAGTACTTC.

A note on this clonotype: One end of the junction varies from germline; a read error may be responsible. This rearrangement joins TRBV6-5 to TRBJ2-1; TRBD1 aligns across 12 bases. The CDR3 is 19 amino acids. Per germline, CDR1 MNHEY and CDR2 SVGAGI. CDR3 bases: TGTGCCAGCAGTTACTCGGGCGGGACAGGGGGCCCTACCTACAATGAGCGGTTCTTC. Its protein is CASSYSGGTGGPTYNERFF.